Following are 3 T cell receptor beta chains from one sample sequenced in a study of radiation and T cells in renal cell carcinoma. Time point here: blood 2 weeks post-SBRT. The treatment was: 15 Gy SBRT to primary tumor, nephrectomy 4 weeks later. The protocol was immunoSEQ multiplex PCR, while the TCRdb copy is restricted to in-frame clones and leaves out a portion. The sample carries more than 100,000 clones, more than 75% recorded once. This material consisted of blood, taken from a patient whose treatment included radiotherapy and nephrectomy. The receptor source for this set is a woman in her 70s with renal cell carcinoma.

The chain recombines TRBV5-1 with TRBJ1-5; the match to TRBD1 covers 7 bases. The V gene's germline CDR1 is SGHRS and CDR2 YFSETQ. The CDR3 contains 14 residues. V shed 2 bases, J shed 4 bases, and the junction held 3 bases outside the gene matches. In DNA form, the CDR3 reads TGCGCCAGCAGCTTCGGACAGGAGAATCAGCCCCAGCATTTT. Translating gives CASSFGQENQPQHF.

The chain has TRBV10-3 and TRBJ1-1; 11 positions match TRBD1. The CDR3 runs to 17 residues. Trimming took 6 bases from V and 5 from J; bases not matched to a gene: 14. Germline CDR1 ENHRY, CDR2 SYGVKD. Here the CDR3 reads CAIRPDRGRDGRTEAFF. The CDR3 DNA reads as TGTGCCATCAGACCGGACAGGGGGCGGGATGGTAGGACTGAAGCTTTCTTT.

Here the CDR3 DNA reads TGTGCCAGCAGCTTGGCCTGGACAGCATCTGGGGCCAACGTCCTGACTTTC. Protein sequence: CASSLAWTASGANVLTF. This rearrangement joins TRBV5-5 to TRBJ2-6, with D possibly being TRBD1 (6 bases). The length of the CDR3 is 17 residues. V lost 0 bases, J lost 1 base, and 11 bases lay in between. Per the germline V gene, CDR1 is SGHKS and CDR2 is YYEKEE (reference sequence).